This T cell receptor (beta chain) was documented in a study of blood T cell repertoires in COVID-19. Study at large: PBMCs, B-cell-depleted T cells, or T cells were the source of the cDNA or gDNA that made up the material.

There are a few counts of this clone. Original data processing: How many nucleated cells were present was estimated from reference gene primer amplification. Assay: immunoSEQ multiplex PCR; the TCRdb copy retains only in-frame clones and omits some. The DNA gave D and trimming, while V, J and clone size come from that table. Here the sample spans 62,000 or so clones, about 82% being singletons. Participants were aged 18 to 89 years, lived in roughly 23 US areas, and enrolled virtually. The study assigned cohorts using participant-reported clinical history. The CDR3 spans 16 residues. V lost 3 bases, J lost 5 bases, and 10 bases stayed unmatched. Germline assignment: CDR1 SGDLS and CDR2 YYNGEE.

The specimen sequenced was PBMCs or T cells enriched from blood (not recorded which). The V call is TRBV9, the J call TRBJ2-7, with TRBD1 matching 11 bases. This sequence was found in a woman aged 40 to 49 with acute COVID-19. CDR3 region: CASSAGPGQGVHEQYF. For the CDR3, the DNA is TGTGCCAGCAGCGCCGGACCGGGACAGGGGGTCCACGAGCAGTACTTC.